This section outlines one TCR beta chain sequence together with its context. Only one count was recorded for this clone. What antigen it recognizes has not been identified. No much larger clone is present one base from it, and per-base qualities are unavailable. The data originate from a study of cytomegalovirus exposure and HLA in healthy donors (dated by TCRdb to about 2017). Study-level background: In an earlier analysis of approximately 500 of the donors, less than 350 Gb of sequence data and some 100 million unique TCR beta sequences from about 180 million T cells were reported. The aim of the study was to test whether cataloging public T cell receptors could identify signatures of past pathogen exposure. An earlier analysis of about 620 of the donors applied high-throughput TCR beta sequencing to assess whether each TCR beta V gene segment acted as functional or pseudogenic. The number of donors typed differed by locus, with roughly 629-640 for A, B, C, DRB1 and DQB1, more than 500 for DQA1, over 600 for DPA1, and approximately 470 for DPB1. The genetic ancestry cluster associated with self-reported Caucasian donors included 80% to 90% of the approximately 430 genotyped donors. Genome-wide SNP genotypes for about 60% of the roughly 670 donors were used in a later genetic analysis, which treated that subset as a discovery cohort. Donor age, sex, ethnicity and CMV serostatus were compiled alongside the repertoire data. To study patterns of TCR occurrence, a later analysis re-analyzed previously published TCR beta repertoires from 700 or so donors and added high-resolution HLA genotyping. Roughly 5 DR-DQ haplotypes were treated as single units for association and clustering because of strong linkage in the cohort. Among 398 genotyped donors of the cohort, an average of 235,054 unique TCR beta nucleotide sequences were sequenced per donor, around 20% of them non-productive. Using immunosequencing, the study profiled T cell repertoires from roughly 650 subjects and related those repertoires to cytomegalovirus serostatus. An early release covering some 640 HLA-typed donors comprised about 300 gigabases of sequencing data and roughly 86 million unique TCR sequences. The study combined high-throughput TCR immunosequencing, statistical association of individual TCRs with disease status, and machine learning to predict cytomegalovirus infection status. Along with the approximately 700-subject first cohort, a separate validation cohort of approximately 110 different subjects was used. All discovery cohort repertoires had been generated on a single sequencing platform. HLA typing included class I and class II loci at four-digit resolution. The later analysis used no new phenotypic data to find candidate immune exposures, relying instead on TCR beta sequences and their occurrence across donors. The paper's findings and limits, for the study overall: According to a later analysis, most CMV-associated TCR beta chains appeared to be HLA-restricted, and the HLA associations seemed to be driven largely by CMV exposure. The study gave a list of 150 to 200 TCR beta chains associated with cytomegalovirus. A further reported finding was that TCR beta sequences accurately predicted the HLA-A and HLA-B alleles for most subjects in the first cohort. An association between a missense DCLRE1C variant and V-gene and J-gene trimming of TCR beta chains was found in a later genetic analysis and replicated in an independent cohort. Roughly uniform sequencing depth across donors was assumed in presence/absence analyses, although this assumption may not hold. It was suggested by the authors that the approach could potentially be generalized to other disease states and immunological phenotypes. In an earlier analysis of approximately 600 of the donors, most TCR beta V segments were observed in productive rearrangements about 87% or about 30% of the time, broadly matching IMGT annotations. Linkage disequilibrium might explain the correlated functional status among segregating V segments, but an unknown experimental factor could not be ruled out. In a later analysis, HLA-associated TCR beta chains showed more clonal expansion and lower generation probabilities than non-associated chains that were equally common. Only TCR beta chains were sequenced in this cohort, and the absence of alpha or paired-chain data limited detectable features. Because counts were too low, seventeen rarely observed V segments, including chromosome 9 orphons, were left out of the earlier analysis of over 550 of the donors. According to a later analysis, TCR association rates differed among HLA loci, with DRB1 alleles showing the most associated TCRs and HLA-C alleles showing the fewest. Most TCR sequences were seen in very few donors, while some public TCRs were found in many individuals. The classifier was reported to diagnose cytomegalovirus status with high specificity and sensitivity in both the original and validation cohorts. For the cohort, immune exposure information was limited to CMV serostatus. In a later genetic analysis, fewer N-insertions in productive TCRs were reported among donors in an Asian-associated ancestry cluster than the 666-donor mean. Because the 87-base-pair reads could not distinguish some IMGT-functional V segments, including TRBV6-2 and TRBV6-3, those segments were excluded. The sequencing pipeline was judged likely to have produced a cluster of highly shared sequence variants as a technical artifact. When HLA alleles, especially DR and DQ, strongly co-occurred, attributing TCR associations to individual alleles was difficult. In a later analysis, several top co-occurrence clusters were reported to appear linked to parvovirus B19, influenza, CMV and Epstein-Barr virus. A few of the identified cytomegalovirus-associated TCR beta chains were confirmed in vitro to be specific for cytomegalovirus antigens. HLA typing was unavailable for some donors at each locus, so association tests used only the typed subset. At a false discovery rate of 0.05, a later analysis linked approximately 18,000 TCR beta sequences to specific HLA alleles.

The cohort consisted of some 670 healthy bone marrow donors. At the time of sampling, every cohort member was nominally healthy, though immune exposures that went unrecorded were likely present. The donor tested CMV seronegative, placing the donor among the 350 or so seronegative members of the cohort. A peripheral blood sample was collected from each donor, and TCR beta sequencing was performed on peripheral blood mononuclear cells. The Qiagen DNeasy Blood Extraction Kit was used to extract genomic DNA from the blood cell samples. Receptor amplification or capture employed the immunoSEQ multiplex PCR assay. The multiplex PCR relied on a mix of 60 forward primers for TCR Vbeta segments and 13 reverse primers for TCR Jbeta segments. Amplification of the CDR3 region of rearranged TCR beta genes was performed with a multiplex PCR assay on genomic DNA. The amplified TCR beta libraries were sequenced on the Illumina HiSeq System as 87-base-pair reads. As for the authors' bioinformatics: In a later analysis, about 80 million unique TCR beta chains were counted across the 666 repertoires, and around 10 million of these chains were shared by at least two donors. Raw reads were error-corrected and collapsed into unique sequences by a nearest-neighbor algorithm in which closely related sequences were merged to remove PCR and sequencing errors. To assign V, D and J gene segments, CDR3 sequences were aligned to IMGT reference sequences. Each retained sequence needed at least a six-nucleotide match to both a V gene segment and a J gene segment. A rearrangement counted as productive if the CDR3 had no stop codons and remained in frame with V and J, and every other rearrangement counted as non-productive. Following IMGT convention, CDR3 was defined as the stretch from the second conserved V-encoded cysteine up to the conserved J-encoded phenylalanine. In an earlier analysis of more than 550 of the donors, sequences lacking an unambiguous match to a single V gene segment were excluded. In an earlier analysis of approximately 590 of the donors, V segments were called functional above 56.7% productive rearrangements and were called segregating when the between-donor standard deviation exceeded 5%. To diagnose cytomegalovirus status from the catalog of TCR beta chain sequences, a statistical classification framework was built. A later analysis assigned V and J genes by comparing TCR nucleotide sequences with IMGT/GENE-DB human TR gene sequences. The TCRdist pipeline was used in a later analysis to assign CDR3 sequences and most-parsimonious VDJ recombination scenarios. In a later analysis, each TCR beta chain was defined by its CDR3 amino acid sequence together with its V-gene family, and reads lacking a unique V-gene family were excluded. In a later analysis, several hundred highly shared, low-generation-probability nucleotide sequences were removed to address suspected cross-contamination and a sequencing artifact. In a later analysis, a clonal expansion index for each public chain was calculated from normalized within-repertoire ranks of inferred template counts. In a later analysis, generation probabilities were computed with a VDJ recombination model fitted to out-of-frame rearrangements, and the resulting probabilities were checked against IGoR. Hypergeometric tests were used in a later analysis to score TCR-TCR, TCR-HLA and TCR-CMV co-occurrence, with a repertoire-size bias correction applied to the TCR pairs. False discovery rates were estimated in a later analysis by permuting HLA or CMV assignments 20 times. In a later analysis, co-occurring TCRs were grouped using DBSCAN, with TCRdist sequence similarity added in when clustering inside HLA-allele-positive subsets. Repertoires with fewer than 30,000 or more than 120,000 public chains, plus five repertoires with anomalous nucleotide sharing, were excluded from co-occurrence clustering. This is the immuneACCESS table as TCRdb keeps it, with only in-frame sequences that have V and J called. A part of the clones is gone; compared with another copy, unresolved V genes explain less than half, and the rest is unexplained. That table supplies the V and J calls and clone size; D and trimming were determined from the DNA. The sample table shows hundreds of thousands of clones, and approximately 82% are seen once. Jointly, the top ten make up 0.55% to 0.7% of the sample.

CDR3 length: 14 amino acids, cysteine to phenylalanine. Left in the record is the CDR3 DNA by itself, 42 bases read in frame from the first base. Taken from the germline V gene (reference sequence), the CDR1 and CDR2 loops are SGHNT and YYREEE. The V end loses 4 bases and the J end loses 7 bases, and a stretch of 17 bases separates them. The sequence derives from a middle-aged woman in good health and CMV-seronegative. Sample: PBMCs. The chain is encoded by TRBV5-4 joined to TRBJ1-2, with TRBD1 perhaps the D gene, on 5 matching bases. Read as DNA, the sequence is TGTGCCAGCAGCCGGGGGTCTCCTCTGCGTGGCTACACCTTC. It encodes CASSRGSPLRGYTF.